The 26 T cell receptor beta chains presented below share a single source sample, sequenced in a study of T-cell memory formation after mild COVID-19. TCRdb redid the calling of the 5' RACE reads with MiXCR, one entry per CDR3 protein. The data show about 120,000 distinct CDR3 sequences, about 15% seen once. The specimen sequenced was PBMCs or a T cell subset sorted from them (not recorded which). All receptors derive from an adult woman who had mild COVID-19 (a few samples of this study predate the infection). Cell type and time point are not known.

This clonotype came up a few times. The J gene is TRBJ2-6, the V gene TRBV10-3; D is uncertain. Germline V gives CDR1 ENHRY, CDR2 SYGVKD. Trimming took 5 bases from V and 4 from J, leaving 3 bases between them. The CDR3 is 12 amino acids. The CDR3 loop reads CAISPGANVLTF. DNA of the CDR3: TGTGCCATCAGTCCGGGGGCCAACGTCCTGACTTTC.

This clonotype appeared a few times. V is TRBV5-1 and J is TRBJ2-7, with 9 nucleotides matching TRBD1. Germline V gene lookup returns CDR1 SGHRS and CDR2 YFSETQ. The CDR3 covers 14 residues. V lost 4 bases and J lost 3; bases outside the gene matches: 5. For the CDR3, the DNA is TGCGCCAGCAGCGGCGGGACAGGGAGCTACGAGCAGTACTTC. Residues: CASSGGTGSYEQYF.

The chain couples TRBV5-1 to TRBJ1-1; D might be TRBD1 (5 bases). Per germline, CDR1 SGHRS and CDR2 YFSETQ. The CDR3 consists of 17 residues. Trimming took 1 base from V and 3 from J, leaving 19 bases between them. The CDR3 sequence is CASSLTQVPGRDTEAFF. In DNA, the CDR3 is TGCGCCAGCAGCTTGACCCAAGTCCCGGGACGGGACACTGAAGCTTTCTTT.

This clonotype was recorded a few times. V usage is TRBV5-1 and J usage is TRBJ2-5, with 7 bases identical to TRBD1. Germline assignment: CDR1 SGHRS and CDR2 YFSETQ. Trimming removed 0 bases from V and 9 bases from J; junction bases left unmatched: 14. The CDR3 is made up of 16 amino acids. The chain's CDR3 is CASSLVVAGTVRAQYF. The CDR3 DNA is TGCGCCAGCAGCTTGGTTGTGGCCGGGACAGTACGGGCCCAGTACTTC. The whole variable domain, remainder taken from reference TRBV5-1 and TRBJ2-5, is KAGVTQTPRYLIKTRGQQVTLSCSPISGHRSVSWYQQTPGQGLQFLFEYFSETQRNKGNFPGRFSGRQFSNSRSEMNVSTLELGDSALYLCASSLVVAGTVRAQYFGPGTRLLVL.

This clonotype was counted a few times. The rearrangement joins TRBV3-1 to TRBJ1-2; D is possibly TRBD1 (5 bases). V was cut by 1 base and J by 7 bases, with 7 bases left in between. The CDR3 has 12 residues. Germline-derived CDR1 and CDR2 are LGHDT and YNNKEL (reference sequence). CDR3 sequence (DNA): TGTGCCAGCAGCCAAGCCGGGGGTGGCTACACCTTC. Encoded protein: CASSQAGGGYTF.

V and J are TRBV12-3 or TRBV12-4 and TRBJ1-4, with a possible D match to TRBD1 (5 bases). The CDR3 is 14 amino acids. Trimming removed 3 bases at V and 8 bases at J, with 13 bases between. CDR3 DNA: TGTGCCAGCAGTTTCACAGGTGGTAGGGAAAAACTGTTTTTT. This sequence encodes CASSFTGGREKLFF.

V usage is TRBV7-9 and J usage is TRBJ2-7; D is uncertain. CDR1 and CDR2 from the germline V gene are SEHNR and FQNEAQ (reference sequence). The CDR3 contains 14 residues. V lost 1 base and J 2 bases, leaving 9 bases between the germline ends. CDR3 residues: CASSLDGRTYEQYF. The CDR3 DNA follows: TGTGCCAGCAGCTTAGACGGACGGACCTACGAGCAGTACTTC.

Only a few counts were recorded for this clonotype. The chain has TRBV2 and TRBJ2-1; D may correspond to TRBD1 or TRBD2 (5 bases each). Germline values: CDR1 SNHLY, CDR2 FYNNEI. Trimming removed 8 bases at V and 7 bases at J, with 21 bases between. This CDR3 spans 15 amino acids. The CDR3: CASPQTGTGGNEQFF. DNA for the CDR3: TGTGCCAGCCCACAAACAGGCACCGGCGGGAATGAGCAGTTCTTC.

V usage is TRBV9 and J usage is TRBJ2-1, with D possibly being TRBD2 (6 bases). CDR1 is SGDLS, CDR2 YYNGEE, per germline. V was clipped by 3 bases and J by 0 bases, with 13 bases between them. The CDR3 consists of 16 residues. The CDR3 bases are TGTGCCAGCAGCGCCGGCGGAGGGAGCTCCTACAATGAGCAGTTCTTC. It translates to CASSAGGGSSYNEQFF.

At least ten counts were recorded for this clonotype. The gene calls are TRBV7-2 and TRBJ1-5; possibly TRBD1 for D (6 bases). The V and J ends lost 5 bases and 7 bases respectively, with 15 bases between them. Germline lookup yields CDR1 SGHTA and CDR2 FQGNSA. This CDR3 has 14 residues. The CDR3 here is CASSPGGWGQPQHF. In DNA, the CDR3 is TGTGCCAGCAGCCCTGGGGGCTGGGGGCAGCCCCAGCATTTT.

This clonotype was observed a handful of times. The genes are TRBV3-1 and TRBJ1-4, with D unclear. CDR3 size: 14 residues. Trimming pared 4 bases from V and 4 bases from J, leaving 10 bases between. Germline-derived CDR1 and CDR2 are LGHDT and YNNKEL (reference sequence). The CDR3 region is CASSPSLGNEKLFF. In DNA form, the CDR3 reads TGTGCCAGCAGCCCCTCATTGGGTAATGAAAAACTGTTTTTT.

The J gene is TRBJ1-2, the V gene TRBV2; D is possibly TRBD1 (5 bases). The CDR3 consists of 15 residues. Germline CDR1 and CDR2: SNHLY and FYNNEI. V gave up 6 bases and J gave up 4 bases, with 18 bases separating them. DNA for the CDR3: TGTGCCAGCAGAGGATTGGGACCAGAAGGCTATGGCTACACCTTC. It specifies CASRGLGPEGYGYTF.

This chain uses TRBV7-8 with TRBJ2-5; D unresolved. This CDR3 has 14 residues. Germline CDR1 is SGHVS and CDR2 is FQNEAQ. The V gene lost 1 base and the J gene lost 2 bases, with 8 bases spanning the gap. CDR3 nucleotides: TGTGCCAGCAGCTTAGAGTCCAGGCAAGAGACCCAGTACTTC. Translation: CASSLESRQETQYF. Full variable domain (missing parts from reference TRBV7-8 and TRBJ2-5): GAGVSQSPRYKVAKRGQDVALRCDPISGHVSLFWYQQALGQGPEFLTYFQNEAQLDKSGLPSDRFFAERPEGSVSTLKIQRTQQEDSAVYLCASSLESRQETQYFGPGTRLLVL.

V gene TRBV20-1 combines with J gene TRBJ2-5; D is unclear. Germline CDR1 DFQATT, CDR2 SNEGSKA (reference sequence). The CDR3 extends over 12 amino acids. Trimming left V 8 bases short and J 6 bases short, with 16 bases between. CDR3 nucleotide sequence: TGCAGTCCAAGAGGACCCCCCCAGACCCAGTACTTC. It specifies CSPRGPPQTQYF.

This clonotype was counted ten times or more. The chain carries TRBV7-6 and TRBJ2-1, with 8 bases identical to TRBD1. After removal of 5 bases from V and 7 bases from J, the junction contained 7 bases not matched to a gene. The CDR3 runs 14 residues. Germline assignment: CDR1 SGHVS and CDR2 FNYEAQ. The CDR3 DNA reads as TGTGCCAGCAGCGCGCAGGGGGCGAAGAATGAGCAGTTCTTC. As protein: CASSAQGAKNEQFF.

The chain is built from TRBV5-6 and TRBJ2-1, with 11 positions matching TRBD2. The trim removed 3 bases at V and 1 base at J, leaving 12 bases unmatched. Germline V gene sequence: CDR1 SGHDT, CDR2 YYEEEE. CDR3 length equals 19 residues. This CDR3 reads CASSSRLAGRPGSYNEQFF. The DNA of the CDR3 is TGTGCCAGCAGCTCCCGACTAGCGGGGCGCCCAGGATCCTACAATGAGCAGTTCTTC.

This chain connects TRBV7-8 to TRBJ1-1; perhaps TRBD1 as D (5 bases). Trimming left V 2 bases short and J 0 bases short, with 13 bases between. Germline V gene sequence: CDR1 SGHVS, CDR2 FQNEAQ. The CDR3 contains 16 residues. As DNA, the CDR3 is TGTGCCAGCAGCTTATTGAGGGGCCAAATGAACACTGAAGCTTTCTTT. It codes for CASSLLRGQMNTEAFF.

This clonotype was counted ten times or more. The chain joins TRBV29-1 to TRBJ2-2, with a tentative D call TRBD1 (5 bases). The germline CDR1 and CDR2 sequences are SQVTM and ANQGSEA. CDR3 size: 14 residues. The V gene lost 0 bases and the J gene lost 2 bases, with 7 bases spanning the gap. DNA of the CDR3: TGCAGCGTTGAAGAAGGGGCAAACACCGGGGAGCTGTTTTTT. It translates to CSVEEGANTGELFF.

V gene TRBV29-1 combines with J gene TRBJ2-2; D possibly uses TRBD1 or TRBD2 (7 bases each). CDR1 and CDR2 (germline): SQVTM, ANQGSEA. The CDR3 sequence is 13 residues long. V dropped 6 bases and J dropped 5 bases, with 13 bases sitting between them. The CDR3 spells CSVLRGGTGELFF. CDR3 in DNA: TGCAGCGTCCTCAGGGGGGGGACCGGGGAGCTGTTTTTT.

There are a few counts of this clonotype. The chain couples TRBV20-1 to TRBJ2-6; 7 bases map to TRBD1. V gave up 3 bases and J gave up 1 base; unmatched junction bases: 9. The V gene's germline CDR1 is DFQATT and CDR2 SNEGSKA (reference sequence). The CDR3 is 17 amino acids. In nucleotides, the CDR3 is TGCAGTGCTAGCCCTCAGGGGGTATGGTCTGGGGCCAACGTCCTGACTTTC. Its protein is CSASPQGVWSGANVLTF.

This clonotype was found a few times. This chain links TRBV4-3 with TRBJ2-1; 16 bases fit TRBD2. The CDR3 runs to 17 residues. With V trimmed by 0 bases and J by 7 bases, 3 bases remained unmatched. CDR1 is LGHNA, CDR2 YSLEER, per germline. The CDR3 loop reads CASSQDLGLAGGNEQFF. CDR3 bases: TGCGCCAGCAGCCAAGATCTGGGACTAGCGGGAGGGAATGAGCAGTTCTTC.

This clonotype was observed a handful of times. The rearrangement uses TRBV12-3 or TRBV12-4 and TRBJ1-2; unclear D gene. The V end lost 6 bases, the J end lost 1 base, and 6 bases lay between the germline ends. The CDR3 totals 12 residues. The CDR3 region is CASSLLNYGYTF. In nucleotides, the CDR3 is TGTGCCAGCAGCCTTCTTAACTATGGCTACACCTTC.

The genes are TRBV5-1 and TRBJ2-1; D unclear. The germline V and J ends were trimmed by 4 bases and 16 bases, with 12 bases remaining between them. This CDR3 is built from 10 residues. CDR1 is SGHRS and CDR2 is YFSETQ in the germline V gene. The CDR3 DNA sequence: TGCGCCAGCAGCGCCCCCCGGGTATTCTTC. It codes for CASSAPRVFF.

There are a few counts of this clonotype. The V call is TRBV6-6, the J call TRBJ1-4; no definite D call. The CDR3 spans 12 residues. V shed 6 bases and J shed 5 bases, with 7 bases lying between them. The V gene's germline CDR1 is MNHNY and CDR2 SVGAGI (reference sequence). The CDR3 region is CASRDLNEKLFF. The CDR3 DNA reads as TGTGCCAGCAGAGACCTGAATGAAAAACTGTTTTTT.

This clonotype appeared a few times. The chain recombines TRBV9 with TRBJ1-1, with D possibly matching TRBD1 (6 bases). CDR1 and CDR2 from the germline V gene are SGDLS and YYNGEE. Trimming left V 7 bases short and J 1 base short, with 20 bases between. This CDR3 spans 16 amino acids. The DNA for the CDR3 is TGTGCCAGCGGGCGGGGCAGGGACATTTCGAACACTGAAGCTTTCTTT. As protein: CASGRGRDISNTEAFF.

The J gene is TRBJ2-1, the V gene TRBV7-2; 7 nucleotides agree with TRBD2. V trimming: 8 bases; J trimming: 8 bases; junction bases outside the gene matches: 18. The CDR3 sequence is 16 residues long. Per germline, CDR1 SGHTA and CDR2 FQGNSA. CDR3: CASGKALGGSNDEQFF. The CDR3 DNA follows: TGTGCCAGCGGCAAGGCCCTCGGCGGGAGTAACGATGAGCAGTTCTTC.